The next 17 T cell receptor beta chains were all read from a single sample in a study of T cell responses to AZD1222 COVID-19 vaccine. Sequencing was performed with immunoSEQ multiplex PCR; in TCRdb, only in-frame clones are kept and a portion is missing. The sample shows roughly 120,000 clones, around nine tenths of them seen only once. Sequencing used peripheral blood, obtained on day 0 of AZD1222 vaccination. The receptor set was obtained from an adult in good health.

This clone appeared a few times. The chain links TRBV14 to TRBJ2-2; D is undetermined. Germline CDR1 and CDR2: SGHDN and FVKESK. CDR3 size: 14 residues. The germline V and J ends were trimmed by 5 bases and 3 bases, with 10 bases remaining between them. CDR3 DNA sequence: TGTGCCAGCAGCTGGGGAATGGACACCGGGGAGCTGTTTTTT. It encodes CASSWGMDTGELFF.

The J gene is TRBJ2-4, the V gene TRBV30; D possibly corresponds to TRBD1 (5 bases). The CDR3 spans 14 residues. V shed 4 bases and J shed 0 bases, with 10 bases lying between them. Germline V gives CDR1 GTSNPN, CDR2 SVGIG (reference sequence). The CDR3 bases are TGTGCCTGGACTACAGGATTAGCCAAAAACATTCAGTACTTC. Its translation: CAWTTGLAKNIQYF. The variable domain in full, with the rest retrieved from reference TRBV30 and TRBJ2-4, is SQTIHQWPATLVQPVGSPLSLECTVEGTSNPNLYWYRQAAGRGLQLLFYSVGIGQISSEVPQNLSASRPQDRQFILSSKKLLLSDSGFYLCAWTTGLAKNIQYFGAGTRLSVL.

The rearrangement links TRBV20-1 to TRBJ2-3; no clear D gene. Trimming cost V 6 bases and J 4 bases, with 8 bases left between them. Germline V gives CDR1 DFQATT, CDR2 SNEGSKA (reference sequence). CDR3 length: 11 residues. CDR3 in DNA: TGCAGTGCAACCCTCGCAGATACGCAGTATTTT. This sequence encodes CSATLADTQYF.

The chain is built from TRBV6-5 and TRBJ1-1; a weak D match, TRBD1 (6 bases). This CDR3 comprises 15 residues. Germline-derived CDR1 and CDR2 are MNHEY and SVGAGI. The germline V and J ends were trimmed by 2 bases and 2 bases, with 12 bases remaining between them. The CDR3 sequence: CASSYKGQFNTEAFF. The DNA for the CDR3 is TGTGCCAGCAGTTACAAAGGACAGTTTAACACTGAAGCTTTCTTT.

The rearrangement uses TRBV29-1 and TRBJ1-1; D perhaps matches TRBD1 (6 bases). Germline assignment: CDR1 SQVTM and CDR2 ANQGSEA. Trimming removed 1 base from V and 0 bases from J, with 9 bases in between. The CDR3 has 14 amino acids. The CDR3 loop is CSVEGGGLNTEAFF. The CDR3 DNA follows: TGCAGCGTTGAAGGAGGGGGTTTGAACACTGAAGCTTTCTTT.

The J gene is TRBJ1-3, the V gene TRBV6-1; D call uncertain. This CDR3 region has 14 residues. With 0 bases removed from V and 3 bases from J, the gap between germline ends came to 6 bases. Germline-derived CDR1 and CDR2 are MNHNS and SASEGT. The CDR3 region has the DNA TGTGCCAGCAGTGAAGCGCGGATTGGAAACACCATATATTTT. Its translation: CASSEARIGNTIYF.

This chain connects TRBV28 to TRBJ2-7; 8 bases are shared with TRBD1. J was trimmed by 3 bases and V by 10 bases; bases with no gene match: 14. Germline CDR1 MDHEN, CDR2 SYDVKM. This CDR3 has 15 residues. In DNA, the CDR3 is TGTGCCACCGTACCTGGACAGGGCTATGTCTACGAGCAGTACTTC. It encodes CATVPGQGYVYEQYF.

In its sample, this clone was seen once. J is TRBJ2-5 and V is TRBV5-1, with 7 positions matching TRBD2. The V gene's germline CDR1 is SGHRS and CDR2 YFSETQ. CDR3 length equals 15 residues. Trimming cost V 0 bases and J 1 base; bases outside gene matches: 3. The CDR3 sequence is CASSLGPSGQETQYF. CDR3 nucleotide sequence: TGCGCCAGCAGCTTGGGGCCTAGCGGCCAAGAGACCCAGTACTTC.

The chain employs TRBV6-5 and TRBJ1-2, with 7 bases aligning to TRBD1. V lost 2 bases to trimming and J lost 3 bases; unmatched junction nucleotides: 6. The germline V gene has CDR1 MNHEY and CDR2 SVGAGI. The CDR3 length is 15 residues. The CDR3 region has the DNA TGTGCCAGCAGTTACCCTCCGGGACAGCACTATGGCTACACCTTC. It yields the protein CASSYPPGQHYGYTF.

The chain carries TRBV2 and TRBJ1-2, with D unclear. The germline gives CDR1 SNHLY, CDR2 FYNNEI. The CDR3 contains 12 residues. With 4 bases removed from V and 9 bases from J, the gap between germline ends came to 12 bases. For the CDR3, the DNA is TGTGCCAGCAGTGGTCCCCGCGTGAGCTACACCTTC. The encoded protein is CASSGPRVSYTF.

This rearrangement joins TRBV19 to TRBJ1-6; TRBD1 is a possible D gene (6 bases). In germline, CDR1 is LNHDA, CDR2 SQIVND (reference sequence). V lost 4 bases and J 4 bases, leaving 17 bases between the germline ends. The CDR3 contains 17 residues. Here the CDR3 reads CASSTRGTRFYNSPLHF. In nucleotides, the CDR3 is TGTGCCAGTAGTACCCGCGGGACACGGTTTTATAATTCACCCCTCCACTTT.

The chain uses TRBV30 and TRBJ1-1; D gene uncertain. The V and J ends lost 0 bases and 3 bases respectively, with 17 bases between them. The CDR3 covers 16 residues. Per the germline V gene, CDR1 is GTSNPN and CDR2 is SVGIG (reference sequence). This CDR3 is CAWSVAGKGGDTEAFF. The CDR3 region has the DNA TGTGCCTGGAGTGTAGCGGGGAAGGGTGGGGACACTGAAGCTTTCTTT.

The chain links TRBV25-1 to TRBJ1-2; D uncertain. Germline V gene lookup returns CDR1 MGHDK and CDR2 SYGVNS. There are 14 residues in the CDR3. Trimming took off 3 bases at V and 2 bases at J, with 10 bases between the two ends. CDR3 in DNA: TGTGCCAGCAGTGACTACGCGGTCAACTATGGCTACACCTTC. It yields the protein CASSDYAVNYGYTF.

This clone has only a few counts. This sequence joins TRBV13 and TRBJ1-1; 10 positions match TRBD1. This CDR3 is built from 15 residues. Germline CDR1 and CDR2: PRHDT and FYEKMQ (reference sequence). V shed 4 bases, J shed 3 bases, and the junction held 5 bases outside the gene matches. The CDR3 nucleotides are TGTGCCAGCAGCTCTGGACAGGGGGTCTACACTGAAGCTTTCTTT. Translated: CASSSGQGVYTEAFF.

The chain employs TRBV20-1 and TRBJ2-7; D unclear. From germline, CDR1 is DFQATT and CDR2 SNEGSKA (reference sequence). Trimming removed 3 bases at V and 0 bases at J, with 6 bases between. This CDR3 region has 12 residues. This chain's CDR3 is CSASGYSYEQYF. The CDR3, as DNA: TGCAGTGCTAGTGGTTACTCCTACGAGCAGTACTTC.

The chain links TRBV10-2 to TRBJ1-1, with D maybe TRBD1 (5 bases). The CDR3 is 14 residues long. The V gene lost 7 bases and the J gene lost 0 bases, with 12 bases spanning the gap. Germline V CDR1 and CDR2: WSHSY, SAAADI. The chain's CDR3 is CASKTGTVNTEAFF. The CDR3 DNA is TGCGCCAGCAAAACCGGGACCGTGAACACTGAAGCTTTCTTT.

V gene TRBV5-1 combines with J gene TRBJ2-3; 13 bases agree with TRBD2. CDR3 length: 17 residues. Trimming cost V 6 bases and J 0 bases; bases outside gene matches: 7. Germline V gives CDR1 SGHRS, CDR2 YFSETQ. CDR3 coding DNA: TGCGCCAGCAAACTAGCGGGAGGGACCTATAGCACAGATACGCAGTATTTT. Translating gives CASKLAGGTYSTDTQYF. Complete variable domain (other parts from reference TRBV5-1 and TRBJ2-3): KAGVTQTPRYLIKTRGQQVTLSCSPISGHRSVSWYQQTPGQGLQFLFEYFSETQRNKGNFPGRFSGRQFSNSRSEMNVSTLELGDSALYLCASKLAGGTYSTDTQYFGPGTRLTVL.